This TCR beta chain is from a study of cytomegalovirus exposure and HLA in healthy donors. Across the study: From about 200 million T cells, an earlier analysis saw 120 million or so unique TCR beta sequences. Study-level points and caveats: The number of N-insertions in an Asian-associated ancestry cluster was reportedly below the roughly 700-donor mean in a later analysis. In a later analysis, compared with equally common non-associated chains, HLA-associated beta chains were more expanded.

The study ran its PCR with 60 Vbeta and 13 Jbeta primers. Assay: immunoSEQ multiplex PCR; the TCRdb copy retains only in-frame clones and omits some. This sample's clone table lists over 100,000 clones. CDR1 is MNHEY, CDR2 SMNVEV, per germline (reference sequence). J lost 2 bases, V lost 5 bases, and 6 bases had no gene match. The CDR3 has 15 residues. Those who donated were healthy bone marrow donors. A note on this clone: The antigen is unknown.

This chain links TRBV27 with TRBJ1-3, with 7 bases aligning to TRBD1. The TCR originated in a woman aged 35 to 49 in good health and CMV-seropositive. The sample comprised PBMCs. The CDR3: CASSPFQGAGNTIYF. As DNA, the CDR3 is TGTGCCAGCAGTCCATTTCAGGGGGCTGGAAACACCATATATTTT.